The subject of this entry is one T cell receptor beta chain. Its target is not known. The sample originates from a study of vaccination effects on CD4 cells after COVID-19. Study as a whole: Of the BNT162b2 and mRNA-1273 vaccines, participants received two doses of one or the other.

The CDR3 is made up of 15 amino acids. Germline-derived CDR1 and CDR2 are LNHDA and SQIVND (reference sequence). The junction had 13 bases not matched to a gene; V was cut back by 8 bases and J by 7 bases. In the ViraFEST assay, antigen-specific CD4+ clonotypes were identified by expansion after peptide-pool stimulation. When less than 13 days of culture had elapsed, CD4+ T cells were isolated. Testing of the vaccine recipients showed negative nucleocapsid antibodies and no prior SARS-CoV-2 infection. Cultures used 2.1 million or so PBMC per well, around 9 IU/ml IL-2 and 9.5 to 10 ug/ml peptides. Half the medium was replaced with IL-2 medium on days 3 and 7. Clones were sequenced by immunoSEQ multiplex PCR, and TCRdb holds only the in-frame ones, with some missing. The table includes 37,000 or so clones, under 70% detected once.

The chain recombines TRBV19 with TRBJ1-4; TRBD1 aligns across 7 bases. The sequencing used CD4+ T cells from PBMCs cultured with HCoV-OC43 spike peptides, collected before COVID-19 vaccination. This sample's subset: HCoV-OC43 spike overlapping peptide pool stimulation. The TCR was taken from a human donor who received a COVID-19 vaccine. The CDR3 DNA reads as TGTGCCAGTGGACCAATCACAGGGGATAGTGAAAAACTGTTTTTT. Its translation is CASGPITGDSEKLFF.